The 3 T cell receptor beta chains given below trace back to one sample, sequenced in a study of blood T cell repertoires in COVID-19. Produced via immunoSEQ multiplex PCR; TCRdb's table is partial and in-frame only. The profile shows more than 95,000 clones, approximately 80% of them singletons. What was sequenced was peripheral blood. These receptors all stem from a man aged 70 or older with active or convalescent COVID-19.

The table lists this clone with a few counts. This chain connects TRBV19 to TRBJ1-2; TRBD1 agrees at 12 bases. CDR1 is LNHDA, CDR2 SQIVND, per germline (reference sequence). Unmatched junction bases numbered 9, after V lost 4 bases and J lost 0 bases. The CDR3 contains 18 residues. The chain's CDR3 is CASSRDRGRLAANYGYTF. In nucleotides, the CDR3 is TGTGCCAGTAGTAGGGACAGGGGGCGCTTGGCCGCTAACTATGGCTACACCTTC.

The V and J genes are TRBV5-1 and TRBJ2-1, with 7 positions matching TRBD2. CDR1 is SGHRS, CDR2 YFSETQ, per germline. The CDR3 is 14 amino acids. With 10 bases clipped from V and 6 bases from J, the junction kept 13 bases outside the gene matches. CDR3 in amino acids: CAGSHGTGGNEQFF. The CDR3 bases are TGCGCCGGTTCCCATGGGACGGGGGGCAATGAGCAGTTCTTC. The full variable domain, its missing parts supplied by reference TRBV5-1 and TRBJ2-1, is KAGVTQTPRYLIKTRGQQVTLSCSPISGHRSVSWYQQTPGQGLQFLFEYFSETQRNKGNFPGRFSGRQFSNSRSEMNVSTLELGDSALYLCAGSHGTGGNEQFFGPGTRLTVL.

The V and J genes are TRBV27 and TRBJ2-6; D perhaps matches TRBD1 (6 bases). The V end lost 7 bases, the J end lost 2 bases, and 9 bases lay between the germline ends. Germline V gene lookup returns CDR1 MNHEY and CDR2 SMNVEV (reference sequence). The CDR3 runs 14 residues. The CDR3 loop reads CASKTGPGANVLTF. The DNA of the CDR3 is TGTGCCAGCAAAACAGGGCCTGGGGCCAACGTCCTGACTTTC.